These 31 T cell receptor beta chains originate from one sample sequenced in a study of CD8+ T cells in alopecia areata. Reverse transcribed after extraction, RNA yielded cDNA as the sequencing template. The method was immunoSEQ multiplex PCR; TCRdb's version includes in-frame clones alone and lacks a portion of them. This table holds around 120,000 clones, roughly 69% found once. Sequencing was done on a sample of CD4+ T cells sorted from blood. The receptors shown here come from a human donor in good health.

V gene TRBV5-1 combines with J gene TRBJ1-2; D might be TRBD1 (6 bases). In germline, CDR1 is SGHRS, CDR2 YFSETQ. This CDR3 comprises 13 residues. Trimming took 4 bases from V and 5 from J, leaving 12 bases between them. Written as DNA, the CDR3 is TGCGCCAGCAGCCAAGGACAGCCTTATGGCTACACCTTC. Translated: CASSQGQPYGYTF.

The gene calls are TRBV2 and TRBJ2-7, with unresolved D. This CDR3 has 11 residues. Germline values: CDR1 SNHLY, CDR2 FYNNEI. V dropped 8 bases and J dropped 2 bases, with 7 bases sitting between them. CDR3 region: CASGQTYEQYF. The CDR3 DNA follows: TGTGCCAGCGGGCAGACCTACGAGCAGTACTTC.

This clone showed up just a few times. The CDR3 is CASQQGLPETQYF. The CDR3 DNA is TGTGCCAGCCAACAGGGTCTTCCGGAGACCCAGTACTTC. This chain links TRBV2 with TRBJ2-5; tentative D call: TRBD1 (6 bases). The germline V and J ends were trimmed by 8 bases and 5 bases, with 15 bases remaining between them. Germline lookup yields CDR1 SNHLY and CDR2 FYNNEI. The CDR3 consists of 13 residues.

The chain couples TRBV9 to TRBJ2-7, with TRBD2 matching 9 bases. V shed 0 bases and J 6 bases; nucleotides not matched to a gene: 4. The CDR3 extends over 14 amino acids. Germline V gives CDR1 SGDLS, CDR2 YYNGEE. The CDR3 loop is CASSVVPAGGEQYF. The DNA for the CDR3 is TGTGCCAGCAGCGTAGTTCCAGCGGGGGGCGAGCAGTACTTC.

This sequence joins TRBV6-5 and TRBJ2-5; 7 positions agree with TRBD1. The germline V gene encodes CDR1 MNHEY and CDR2 SVGAGI. V lost 0 bases and J lost 0; bases outside the gene matches: 1. This CDR3 contains 15 residues. The CDR3 spells CASSYSQGYQETQYF. The CDR3 DNA reads as TGTGCCAGCAGTTACTCACAGGGGTACCAAGAGACCCAGTACTTC.

CDR3 loop: CASSNSSDRGRLVAEAFF. The CDR3 DNA is TGTGCCAGCAGCAACAGCTCGGACAGGGGGCGGCTTGTGGCTGAAGCTTTCTTT. The chain combines TRBV7-2 with TRBJ1-1; TRBD1 agrees at 11 bases. Germline V gene data show CDR1 as SGHTA and CDR2 as FQGNSA. This CDR3 region has 18 residues. Trimming took 5 bases from V and 6 from J; bases not matched to a gene: 17.

This clone has more than one count but fewer than ten. The J gene is TRBJ2-3, the V gene TRBV10-3; D is ambiguous. Trimming shortened V by 8 bases and J by 2 bases, and 5 bases separated the two germline ends. Germline-derived CDR1 and CDR2 are ENHRY and SYGVKD. The CDR3 spans 11 residues. The DNA of the CDR3 is TGTGCCATCGGATCCACAGATACGCAGTATTTT. It codes for CAIGSTDTQYF.

The V call is TRBV28, the J call TRBJ2-1, with no clear D. Germline CDR1 is MDHEN and CDR2 is SYDVKM. Trimming left V 7 bases short and J 4 bases short, with 5 bases between. This CDR3 contains 11 residues. The CDR3: CASMHYNEQFF. Written as DNA, the CDR3 is TGTGCCAGCATGCATTACAATGAGCAGTTCTTC.

J is TRBJ1-3 and V is TRBV2, with D possibly TRBD1 on 5 matching bases. The CDR3 extends over 14 amino acids. V was shortened by 6 bases and J by 0 bases, with 9 bases between the two germline ends. Looked up from germline, CDR1 is SNHLY and CDR2 is FYNNEI. As DNA, the CDR3 is TGTGCCAGCAGAACCGGGGGCTCTGGAAACACCATATATTTT. Residues: CASRTGGSGNTIYF.

This chain uses TRBV15 with TRBJ1-2; no firm D call. CDR1 and CDR2 (germline): LNHNV, YYDKDF (reference sequence). V gave up 0 bases and J gave up 6 bases, with 8 bases separating them. This CDR3 has 13 amino acids. The CDR3 DNA follows: TGTGCCACCAGCAGAGATAGACAAAATGGCTACACCTTC. It encodes CATSRDRQNGYTF.

The chain joins TRBV29-1 to TRBJ2-5; D may be TRBD2 (6 bases). The germline gives CDR1 SQVTM, CDR2 ANQGSEA. CDR3 size: 12 residues. Trimming took off 7 bases at V and 7 bases at J, with 16 bases between the two ends. CDR3: CSASTGDGTQYF. CDR3 nucleotides: TGCAGCGCCTCGACGGGGGATGGGACCCAGTACTTC.

This chain uses TRBV30 with TRBJ1-2; D call uncertain. This CDR3 comprises 10 residues. CDR1 and CDR2 (germline): GTSNPN, SVGIG (reference sequence). With 3 bases removed from V and 8 bases from J, the gap between germline ends came to 7 bases. In DNA form, the CDR3 reads TGTGCCTGGAGGTCTGCCGGCTACACCTTC. Translating it yields CAWRSAGYTF.

The rearrangement joins TRBV9 to TRBJ2-3; no firm D call. Trimming cost V 0 bases and J 0 bases, with 14 bases left between them. The CDR3 loop spans 17 amino acids. CDR1 SGDLS and CDR2 YYNGEE come from the germline V gene. CDR3 sequence (DNA): TGTGCCAGCAGCGTAGTATCCCGACCCACTAGCACAGATACGCAGTATTTT. Encoded protein: CASSVVSRPTSTDTQYF.

The chain is built from TRBV4-1 and TRBJ1-2; no clear D. V shed 0 bases and J shed 8 bases, with 19 bases lying between them. The germline CDR1 and CDR2 sequences are MGHRA and YSYEKL. The CDR3 contains 16 residues. In DNA, the CDR3 is TGCGCCAGCAGCCAAGATCTTGAGGGTAGGCTGCAAGGCTACACCTTC. Its protein is CASSQDLEGRLQGYTF.

The chain has TRBV29-1 and TRBJ2-5; 7 bases map to TRBD1. Germline V gene sequence: CDR1 SQVTM, CDR2 ANQGSEA. The CDR3 runs to 12 residues. The V gene end was trimmed by 5 bases and the J gene end by 5 bases; junction bases not matched to a gene: 5. The CDR3, as DNA: TGCAGCGTTCACAGGGGAAGGGAGACCCAGTACTTC. Its translation: CSVHRGRETQYF.

V gene TRBV19 combines with J gene TRBJ1-5; maybe TRBD1 (5 bases). CDR3 length: 14 amino acids. Germline V gives CDR1 LNHDA, CDR2 SQIVND (reference sequence). The germline V and J ends were trimmed by 8 bases and 0 bases, with 11 bases remaining between them. The CDR3 bases are TGTGCCAGTTCTGACAGATCTAGCAATCAGCCCCAGCATTTT. Amino acid sequence: CASSDRSSNQPQHF.

The DNA of the CDR3 is TGCAGCGTTGAGGGACCAGGAAAAGCAGATACGCAGTATTTT. It encodes CSVEGPGKADTQYF. The genes are TRBV29-1 and TRBJ2-3; TRBD1 or TRBD2 may be the D gene (5 bases each). Germline CDR1 and CDR2: SQVTM and ANQGSEA. The CDR3 has 14 amino acids. Trimming removed 3 bases at V and 4 bases at J, with 14 bases between.

The chain combines TRBV7-6 with TRBJ2-5; 10 bases map to TRBD1. The junction had 13 bases not matched to a gene; V was cut back by 2 bases and J by 4 bases. The CDR3 loop spans 18 amino acids. CDR1 SGHVS and CDR2 FNYEAQ come from the germline V gene. CDR3 sequence reads: CASSLLDRGSLGGETQYF. The CDR3 DNA follows: TGTGCCAGCAGCTTATTGGACAGGGGGTCCCTAGGGGGAGAGACCCAGTACTTC.

The genes are TRBV27 and TRBJ2-1, with D perhaps matching TRBD2 (6 bases). V lost 7 bases and J 10 bases, leaving 17 bases between the germline ends. Per the germline V gene, CDR1 is MNHEY and CDR2 is SMNVEV (reference sequence). The CDR3 covers 13 residues. The DNA for the CDR3 is TGTGCCAGCACTGCCCGGGGGACCCGGGAGCAGTTCTTC. The encoded protein is CASTARGTREQFF.

V and J are TRBV5-1 and TRBJ1-2; 8 nucleotides agree with TRBD1. With V trimmed by 4 bases and J by 6 bases, 11 bases remained unmatched. Germline V CDR1 and CDR2: SGHRS, YFSETQ. The length of the CDR3 is 15 residues. The chain's CDR3 is CASSLWTGREDGYTF. CDR3 DNA sequence: TGCGCCAGCAGCCTCTGGACAGGGCGGGAGGATGGCTACACCTTC.

The CDR3 region is CAWSVGRKNTEAFF. CDR3 sequence (DNA): TGTGCCTGGAGTGTAGGGCGGAAGAACACTGAAGCTTTCTTT. V is TRBV30 and J is TRBJ1-1; the D is unclear. Trimming shortened V by 0 bases and J by 1 base, and 9 bases separated the two germline ends. Germline V lookup: CDR1 GTSNPN, CDR2 SVGIG (reference sequence). This CDR3 is built from 14 residues.

This chain uses TRBV4-1 with TRBJ2-3; 8 nucleotides line up with TRBD2. Losses at the gene ends were 3 bases for V and 0 bases for J; bases not matched to a gene: 5. The CDR3 spans 16 residues. The germline V gene has CDR1 MGHRA and CDR2 YSYEKL. CDR3 coding DNA: TGCGCCAGCAGCCAGAGAGCGGGGGATAGCACAGATACGCAGTATTTT. The encoded protein is CASSQRAGDSTDTQYF.

V gene TRBV18 combines with J gene TRBJ2-7, with a possible D match to TRBD1 (6 bases). Germline CDR1 KGHSH, CDR2 LQKENI. There are 15 residues in the CDR3. V shed 3 bases and J shed 0 bases, with 12 bases lying between them. The CDR3 bases are TGTGCCAGCTCACCGGACAGTACCTACTCCTACGAGCAGTACTTC. Its translation is CASSPDSTYSYEQYF.

This clone appeared a few times. J is TRBJ2-1 and V is TRBV25-1; 7 bases align to TRBD1. J lost 5 bases, V lost 5 bases, and 9 bases had no gene match. The CDR3 has 15 residues. Per germline, CDR1 MGHDK and CDR2 SYGVNS. The CDR3 protein is CASSPRQGVHNEQFF. CDR3 DNA sequence: TGTGCCAGCAGTCCGCGACAGGGTGTCCACAATGAGCAGTTCTTC.

The chain carries TRBV5-1 and TRBJ1-1; D ambiguous. The CDR3 runs to 13 residues. CDR1 SGHRS and CDR2 YFSETQ come from the germline V gene. V gave up 4 bases and J gave up 4 bases, with 11 bases separating them. CDR3 nucleotide sequence: TGCGCCAGCAGCCCGAGCGGGTTCACTGAAGCTTTCTTT. Residues: CASSPSGFTEAFF. The whole variable domain, remainder taken from reference TRBV5-1 and TRBJ1-1, is KAGVTQTPRYLIKTRGQQVTLSCSPISGHRSVSWYQQTPGQGLQFLFEYFSETQRNKGNFPGRFSGRQFSNSRSEMNVSTLELGDSALYLCASSPSGFTEAFFGQGTRLTVV.

The rearrangement joins TRBV5-6 to TRBJ2-1, with TRBD2 matching 9 bases. The CDR3 totals 16 residues. J lost 4 bases, V lost 0 bases, and 5 bases had no gene match. From germline, CDR1 is SGHDT and CDR2 YYEEEE. The CDR3 is CASSLAELAGYNEQFF. The CDR3 nucleotides are TGTGCCAGCAGCTTGGCCGAACTAGCGGGTTACAATGAGCAGTTCTTC.

This clone showed up just a few times. The chain couples TRBV5-6 to TRBJ2-4; D assignment may be TRBD1 or TRBD2 (5 bases each). Germline CDR1 reads SGHDT; CDR2 reads YYEEEE. Trimming cost V 1 base and J 8 bases, with 13 bases left between them. This CDR3 is 14 amino acids long. The CDR3 DNA reads as TGTGCCAGCAGCTTGAAAGGGACCCCGGACATTCAGTACTTC. Translation gives CASSLKGTPDIQYF.

The gene calls are TRBV4-2 and TRBJ1-6; D unresolved. The CDR3 has 15 amino acids. Germline assignment: CDR1 LGHNA and CDR2 YNFKEQ. Trimming left V 4 bases short and J 6 bases short, with 13 bases between. The CDR3 loop is CASSLVGQRNSPLHF. CDR3 sequence (DNA): TGTGCCAGCAGCCTAGTAGGTCAGCGTAATTCACCCCTCCACTTT.

V usage is TRBV28 and J usage is TRBJ2-5, with 7 nucleotides matching TRBD1. J lost 4 bases, V lost 6 bases, and 8 bases had no gene match. This CDR3 region has 14 residues. Germline lookup yields CDR1 MDHEN and CDR2 SYDVKM. In nucleotides, the CDR3 is TGTGCCAGCAGCCAACAGGGGCCAGGAGAGACCCAGTACTTC. This sequence encodes CASSQQGPGETQYF. Full variable domain (missing parts from reference TRBV28 and TRBJ2-5): DVKVTQSSRYLVKRTGEKVFLECVQDMDHENMFWYRQDPGLGLRLIYFSYDVKMKEKGDIPEGYSVSREKKERFSLILESASTNQTSMYLCASSQQGPGETQYFGPGTRLLVL.

V gene TRBV7-9 combines with J gene TRBJ2-5; perhaps TRBD1 as D (6 bases). Trimming removed 3 bases from V and 2 bases from J, with 13 bases in between. The CDR3 has 15 amino acids. Per germline, CDR1 SEHNR and CDR2 FQNEAQ (reference sequence). DNA of the CDR3: TGTGCCAGCAGCTTGACAGGTTTTAGGCAAGAGACCCAGTACTTC. Amino acids: CASSLTGFRQETQYF.

V gene TRBV6-5 combines with J gene TRBJ2-7; tentatively, D is TRBD1 or TRBD2 (5 bases each). Germline CDR1 reads MNHEY; CDR2 reads SVGAGI. The CDR3 contains 15 residues. V was shortened by 6 bases and J by 2 bases, with 17 bases between the two germline ends. The CDR3 DNA reads as TGTGCCAGCAGCCCCGGGACCGCAGGCCCCTACGAGCAGTACTTC. This translates into CASSPGTAGPYEQYF.